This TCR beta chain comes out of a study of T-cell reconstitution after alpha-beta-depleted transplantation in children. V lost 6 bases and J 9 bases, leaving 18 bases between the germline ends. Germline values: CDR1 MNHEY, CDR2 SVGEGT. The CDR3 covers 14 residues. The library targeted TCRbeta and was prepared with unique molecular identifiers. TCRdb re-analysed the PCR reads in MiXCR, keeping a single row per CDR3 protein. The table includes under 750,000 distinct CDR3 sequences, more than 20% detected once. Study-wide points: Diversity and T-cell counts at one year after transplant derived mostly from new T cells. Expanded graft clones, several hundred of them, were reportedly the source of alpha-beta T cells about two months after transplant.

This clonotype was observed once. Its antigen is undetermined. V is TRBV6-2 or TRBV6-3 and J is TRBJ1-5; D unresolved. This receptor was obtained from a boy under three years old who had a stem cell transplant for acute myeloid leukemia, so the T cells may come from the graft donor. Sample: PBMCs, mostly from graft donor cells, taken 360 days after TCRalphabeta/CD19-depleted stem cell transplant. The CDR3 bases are TGTGCCAGCAGCTTCCTCGGAGGGATCGGGCCCCAGCATTTT. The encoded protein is CASSFLGGIGPQHF.